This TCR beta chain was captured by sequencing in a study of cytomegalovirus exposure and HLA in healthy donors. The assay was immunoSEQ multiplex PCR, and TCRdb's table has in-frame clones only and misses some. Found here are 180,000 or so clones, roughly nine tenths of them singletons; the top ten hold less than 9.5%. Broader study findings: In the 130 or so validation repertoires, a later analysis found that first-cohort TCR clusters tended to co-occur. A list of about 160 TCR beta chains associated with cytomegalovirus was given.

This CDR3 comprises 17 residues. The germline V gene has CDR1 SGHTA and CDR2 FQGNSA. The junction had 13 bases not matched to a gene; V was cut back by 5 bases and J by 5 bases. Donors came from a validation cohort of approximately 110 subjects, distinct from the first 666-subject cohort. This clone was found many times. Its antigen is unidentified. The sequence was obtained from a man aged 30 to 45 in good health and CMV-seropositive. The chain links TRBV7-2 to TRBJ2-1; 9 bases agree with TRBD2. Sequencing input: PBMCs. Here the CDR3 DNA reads TGTGCCAGCAGCCCGCCATCCGGGACTAGCTTTCACAATGAGCAGTTCTTC. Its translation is CASSPPSGTSFHNEQFF.